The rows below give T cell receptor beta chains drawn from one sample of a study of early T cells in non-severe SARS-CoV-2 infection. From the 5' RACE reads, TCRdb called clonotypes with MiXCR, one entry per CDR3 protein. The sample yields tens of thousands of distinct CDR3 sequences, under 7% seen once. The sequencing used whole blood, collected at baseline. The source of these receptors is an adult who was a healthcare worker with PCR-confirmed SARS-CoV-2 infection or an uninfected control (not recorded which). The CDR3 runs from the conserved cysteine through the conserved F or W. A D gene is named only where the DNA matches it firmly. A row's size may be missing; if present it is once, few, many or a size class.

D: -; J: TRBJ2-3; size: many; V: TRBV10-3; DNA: TGTGCCATCAGTGTTTCCCCCCCAGATACGCAGTATTTT; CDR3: CAISVSPPDTQYF
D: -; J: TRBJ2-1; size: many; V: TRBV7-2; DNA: TGTGCCAGCAGCTTAGGCCTTAGCTCCTACAATGAGCAGTTCTTC; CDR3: CASSLGLSSYNEQFF
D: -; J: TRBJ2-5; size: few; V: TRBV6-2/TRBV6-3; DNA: TGTGCCAGCAGTTACTCGACCTACAAAGAGACCCAGTACTTC; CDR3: CASSYSTYKETQYF
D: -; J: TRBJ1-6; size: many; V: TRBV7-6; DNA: TGTGCCAGCAGCCCAAGGGGGATTAGTTCACCCCTCCACTTT; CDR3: CASSPRGISSPLHF
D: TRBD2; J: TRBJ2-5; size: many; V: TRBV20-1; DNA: TGCAGTGCTAGTATCGTCTCCAGAGCCGGGACTAGTCCCCAGACCCAGTACTTC; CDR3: CSASIVSRAGTSPQTQYF
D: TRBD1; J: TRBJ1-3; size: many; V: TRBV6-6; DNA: TGTGCCAGCAGACCGACAGGGACCTCTGGAAACACCATATATTTT; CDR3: CASRPTGTSGNTIYF
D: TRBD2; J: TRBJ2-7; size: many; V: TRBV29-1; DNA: TGCAGCGTTGTTAAAGCTAGCGGGGGCCGCTACGAGCAGTACTTC; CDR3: CSVVKASGGRYEQYF
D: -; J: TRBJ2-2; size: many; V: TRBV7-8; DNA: TGTGCCAGCAGCTTACTCGGGGCCCGCGCCGGGGAGCTGTTTTTT; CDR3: CASSLLGARAGELFF
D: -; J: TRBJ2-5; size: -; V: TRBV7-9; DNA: TGTGCCAGCAACGGGGTAGCGGAGACCCAGTACTTC; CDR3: CASNGVAETQYF
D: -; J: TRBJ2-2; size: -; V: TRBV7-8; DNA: TGTGCCAGCAGCTCCTTCCGTCGGGACGCGAACACCGGGGAGCTGTTTTTT; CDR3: CASSSFRRDANTGELFF
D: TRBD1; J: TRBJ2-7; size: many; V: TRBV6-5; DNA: TGTGCCAGCGGGGGACAGGCTTACGAGCAGTACTTC; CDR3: CASGGQAYEQYF
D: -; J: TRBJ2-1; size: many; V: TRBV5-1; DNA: TGCGCCAGCAGACCCGCGGGACTTGACAATGAGCAGTTCTTC; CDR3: CASRPAGLDNEQFF
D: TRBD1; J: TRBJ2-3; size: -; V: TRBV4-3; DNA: TGCGCCAGCAGCCCGACAGGGGTAGGAGATACGCAGTATTTT; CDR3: CASSPTGVGDTQYF
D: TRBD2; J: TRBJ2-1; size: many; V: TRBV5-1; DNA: TGCGCCAGCAGCTTGGTAGCGGGGAACTCCTACAATGAGCAGTTCTTC; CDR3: CASSLVAGNSYNEQFF
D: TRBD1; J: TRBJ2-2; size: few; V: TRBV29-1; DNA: TGCAGCGGAATACACTGGACAGGGAACACCGGGGAGCTGTTTTTT; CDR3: CSGIHWTGNTGELFF
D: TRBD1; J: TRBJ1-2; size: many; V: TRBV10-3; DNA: TGTGCCATCAGTGACCGGGACAGGGAGAAAAAAGGCTACACCTTC; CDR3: CAISDRDREKKGYTF
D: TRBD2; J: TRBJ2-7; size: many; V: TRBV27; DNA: TGTGCCAGCAGCCCCGGAGCGGGGCGCGGACGGAACGAGCAGTACTTC; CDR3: CASSPGAGRGRNEQYF
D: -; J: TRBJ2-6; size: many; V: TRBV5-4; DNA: TGTGCCAGCAGCCCAAACAGGGACCTCTCTGGGGCCAACGTCCTGACTTTC; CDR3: CASSPNRDLSGANVLTF
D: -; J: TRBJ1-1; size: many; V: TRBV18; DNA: TGTGCCAGCTCACCACTGGTAGCCAACACTGAAGCTTTCTTT; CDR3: CASSPLVANTEAFF
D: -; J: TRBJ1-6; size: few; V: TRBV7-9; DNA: TGTGCCAGCAGCCCCGGCCCAAATTCACCCCTCCACTTT; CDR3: CASSPGPNSPLHF
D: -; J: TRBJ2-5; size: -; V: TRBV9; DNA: TGTGCCAGCAGCGTAGGACCGGGTTGGCTTGAGACCCAGTACTTC; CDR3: CASSVGPGWLETQYF
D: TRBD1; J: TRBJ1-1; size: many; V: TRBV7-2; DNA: TGTGCCAGCAGCTCAACAGGGGGCAGAACTGAAGCTTTCTTT; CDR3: CASSSTGGRTEAFF
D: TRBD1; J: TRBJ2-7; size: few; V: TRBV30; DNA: TGTGCCTGGAGCGAGGACAGGTACGAGCAGTACTTC; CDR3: CAWSEDRYEQYF
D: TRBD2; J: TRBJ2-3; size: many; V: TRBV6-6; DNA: TGTGCCAGCGGAGTTAGCGGGGGGGCGGGCACAGATACGCAGTATTTT; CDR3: CASGVSGGAGTDTQYF
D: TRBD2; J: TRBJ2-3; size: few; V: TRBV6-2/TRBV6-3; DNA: TGTGCCAGCAGTTACTCCGGGCGGGGGACAGATACGCAGTATTTT; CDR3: CASSYSGRGTDTQYF
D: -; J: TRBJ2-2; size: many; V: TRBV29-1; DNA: TGCAGCGTTGTTGGGGGCTCGAACACCGGGGAGCTGTTTTTT; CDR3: CSVVGGSNTGELFF
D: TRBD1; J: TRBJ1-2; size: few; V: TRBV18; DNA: TGTGCCAGCTCACCGACAGGGGAAGTGTATGGCTACACCTTC; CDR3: CASSPTGEVYGYTF
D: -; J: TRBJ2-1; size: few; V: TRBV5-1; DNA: TGCGCCAGCAGATTGTACAATGAGCAGTTCTTC; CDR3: CASRLYNEQFF
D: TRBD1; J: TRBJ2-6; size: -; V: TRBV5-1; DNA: TGCGCCAGCAGCTTTAAGACAGGGGGCGACTTTGGGGCCAACGTCCTGACTTTC; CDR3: CASSFKTGGDFGANVLTF
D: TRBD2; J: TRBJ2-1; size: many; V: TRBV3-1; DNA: TGTGCCAGCAGCCAAGATGGGACTAGATCTCATGAGCAGTTCTTC; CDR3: CASSQDGTRSHEQFF
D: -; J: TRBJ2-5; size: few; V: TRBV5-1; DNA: TGCGCCAGCAGCTTGGCCAACGGGATCCAAGAGACCCAGTACTTC; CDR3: CASSLANGIQETQYF
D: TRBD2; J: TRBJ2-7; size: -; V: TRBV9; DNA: TGTGCCAGCAGCGTACTAGCGGGGGCTCGGGAGCAGTACTTC; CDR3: CASSVLAGAREQYF
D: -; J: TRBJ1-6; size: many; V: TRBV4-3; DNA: TGCGCCAGCAGCCATATAGACAGTCGTGGAGGATCACCCCTCCACTTT; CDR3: CASSHIDSRGGSPLHF